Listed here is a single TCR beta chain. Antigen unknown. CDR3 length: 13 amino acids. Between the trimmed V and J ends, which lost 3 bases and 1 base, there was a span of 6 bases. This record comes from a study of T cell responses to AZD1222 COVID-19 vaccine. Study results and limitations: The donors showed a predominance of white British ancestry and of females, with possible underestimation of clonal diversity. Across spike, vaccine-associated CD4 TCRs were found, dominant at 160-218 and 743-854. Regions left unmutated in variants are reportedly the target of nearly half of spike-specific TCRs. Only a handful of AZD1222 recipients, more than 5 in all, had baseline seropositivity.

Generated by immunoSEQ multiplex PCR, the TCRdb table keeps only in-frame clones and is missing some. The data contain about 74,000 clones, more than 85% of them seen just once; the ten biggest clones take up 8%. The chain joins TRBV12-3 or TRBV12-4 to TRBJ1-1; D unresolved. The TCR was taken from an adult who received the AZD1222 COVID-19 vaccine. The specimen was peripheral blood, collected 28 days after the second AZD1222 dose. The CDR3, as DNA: TGTGCCAGCAGTTTGATGGAGAACACTGAAGCTTTCTTT. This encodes CASSLMENTEAFF.